This TCR beta chain was recovered during a study of beta chain features in type 1 diabetes. Trimming cost V 5 bases and J 5 bases; bases outside gene matches: 2. The CDR3 totals 12 residues. From germline, CDR1 is MDHEN and CDR2 SYDVKM. A few counts support this clone. Its specificity is not known. General study points: TCRB CDR3s were moderately but significantly shorter in Type 1 diabetes patients in all four CD4+ subsets.

All of the isolated RNA was reverse transcribed, so expressed TCRB transcripts were sequenced. The repertoire was sequenced with immunoSEQ multiplex PCR; TCRdb's copy has only in-frame clones and lacks some. The table lists approximately 260,000 clones, around 22% of them singletons. The sample comprised naive CD4+ T cells from blood. The source is a woman in her 30s with type 1 diabetes. V usage is TRBV28 and J usage is TRBJ2-5, with TRBD1 matching 7 bases. CDR3 coding DNA: TGTGCCAGCAGTCCGGGACAGGAGACCCAGTACTTC. Translating gives CASSPGQETQYF.